Detailed here is one T cell receptor (beta chain). Its target is unknown. The V end was cut by 6 bases, the J end by 3 bases, with 18 bases between. The germline CDR1 and CDR2 sequences are MDHEN and SYDVKM. The CDR3 has 16 residues. Using immunoSEQ multiplex PCR, the repertoire was profiled, and TCRdb retains in-frame clones only, with some absent. The table shows some 150,000 clones, with over 75% occurring only once. The data derive from a study of T cell responses to AZD1222 COVID-19 vaccine. As for the study in general: Both about-4-week and about-12-week second-dose recipients were combined. The study, taken as a whole, reports: Spike-specific TCR breadth and depth rose after two AZD1222 doses. Among AZD1222 vaccinees, only six or seven were seropositive at baseline. Spike regions recognized by vaccine-associated CD4 TCRs spanned the protein, led by 160-218 and 743-854.

Sequenced here: peripheral blood, sampled on day 0 of AZD1222 vaccination. This chain links TRBV28 with TRBJ2-1; TRBD2 might be the D (6 bases). The origin of this receptor is an adult in good health. CDR3 DNA sequence: TGTGCCAGCAGACACCCCCTCGGCGGGGACTACAATGAGCAGTTCTTC. Protein: CASRHPLGGDYNEQFF.